These T cell receptor beta chains were read from a single sample in a study of blood T cell repertoires in COVID-19. Only in-frame clones appear in the TCRdb table, and some are missing; sequencing was by immunoSEQ multiplex PCR. Among around 300,000 clones listed, about 89% were seen once. Specimen: PBMCs or T cells enriched from blood (not recorded which). The receptors derive from a woman aged 40 to 50 who had recovered from COVID-19. The CDR3 runs from the conserved cysteine through the conserved F or W. A D gene is named only where the DNA matches it firmly. Clone size is stated in some rows and not others, as once, few, many or a class when expanded.

v_call: TRBV10-2
j_call: TRBJ2-1
d_call: TRBD1
clone_size: NA
cdr3_length: 14
cdr3_aa: CASKVDRVSNEQFF
cdr3_nt: TGCGCCAGCAAGGTGGACAGGGTAAGCAATGAGCAGTTCTTC

v_call: TRBV9
j_call: TRBJ1-2
d_call: TRBD1
clone_size: NA
cdr3_length: 14
cdr3_aa: CASSPSTGTYGYTF
cdr3_nt: TGTGCCAGCAGCCCCTCGACAGGGACCTATGGCTACACCTTC

v_call: TRBV5-1
j_call: TRBJ2-7
d_call: TRBD1
clone_size: once
cdr3_length: 14
cdr3_aa: CASSTGQVTYEQYF
cdr3_nt: TGCGCCAGCAGCACCGGACAGGTCACCTACGAGCAGTACTTC

v_call: TRBV19
j_call: TRBJ1-2
d_call: TRBD1
clone_size: NA
cdr3_length: 13
cdr3_aa: CASSRDRGFGYTF
cdr3_nt: TGTGCCAGTAGCCGAGACAGGGGATTCGGCTACACCTTC

v_call: TRBV6-5
j_call: TRBJ2-6
d_call: NA
clone_size: NA
cdr3_length: 14
cdr3_aa: CASRARNGANVLTF
cdr3_nt: TGTGCCAGCAGAGCCCGAAACGGGGCCAACGTCCTGACTTTC

v_call: TRBV18
j_call: TRBJ1-1
d_call: TRBD1
clone_size: NA
cdr3_length: 16
cdr3_aa: CASSPGQGTSNTEAFF
cdr3_nt: TGTGCCAGCTCACCGGGACAGGGGACCTCGAACACTGAAGCTTTCTTT

v_call: TRBV4-2
j_call: TRBJ1-1
d_call: NA
clone_size: NA
cdr3_length: 14
cdr3_aa: CASSQNGRGIEAFF
cdr3_nt: TGTGCCAGCAGCCAAAATGGGAGGGGGATTGAAGCTTTCTTT

v_call: TRBV18
j_call: TRBJ2-4
d_call: TRBD1
clone_size: NA
cdr3_length: 15
cdr3_aa: CASSPTTGPAGIQYF
cdr3_nt: TGTGCCAGCTCACCAACGACAGGGCCCGCGGGCATTCAGTACTTC

v_call: TRBV4-2
j_call: TRBJ1-2
d_call: TRBD1
clone_size: NA
cdr3_length: 15
cdr3_aa: CASSPGQGPNYGYTF
cdr3_nt: TGTGCCAGCAGCCCAGGACAGGGTCCAAACTATGGCTACACCTTC

v_call: TRBV20-1
j_call: TRBJ1-5
d_call: NA
clone_size: once
cdr3_length: 18
cdr3_aa: CSASKFRIRRGSNQPQHF
cdr3_nt: TGCAGTGCTAGTAAGTTTCGAATCCGGAGAGGTAGCAATCAGCCCCAGCATTTT

v_call: TRBV19
j_call: TRBJ1-6
d_call: NA
clone_size: NA
cdr3_length: 16
cdr3_aa: CASSAFSAGSRSPLHF
cdr3_nt: TGTGCCAGTAGTGCCTTCTCGGCAGGGTCTAGGTCACCCCTCCACTTT

v_call: TRBV27
j_call: TRBJ1-5
d_call: TRBD1
clone_size: NA
cdr3_length: 15
cdr3_aa: CASSLTGTGDQPQHF
cdr3_nt: TGTGCCAGCAGTTTAACTGGGACAGGGGATCAGCCCCAGCATTTT

v_call: TRBV6-2/TRBV6-3
j_call: TRBJ1-6
d_call: NA
clone_size: NA
cdr3_length: 14
cdr3_aa: CASSSPPQNSPLHF
cdr3_nt: TGTGCCAGCAGTTCGCCCCCACAGAATTCACCCCTCCACTTT

v_call: TRBV19
j_call: TRBJ2-2
d_call: NA
clone_size: NA
cdr3_length: 15
cdr3_aa: CASSIPELNTGELFF
cdr3_nt: TGTGCCAGTAGTATACCGGAGCTGAACACCGGGGAGCTGTTTTTT

v_call: TRBV5-4
j_call: TRBJ2-5
d_call: NA
clone_size: NA
cdr3_length: 12
cdr3_aa: CASSSYQETQYF
cdr3_nt: TGTGCCAGCAGCTCGTACCAAGAGACCCAGTACTTC

v_call: TRBV9
j_call: TRBJ2-1
d_call: TRBD2
clone_size: NA
cdr3_length: 15
cdr3_aa: CASSATSGSYNEQFF
cdr3_nt: TGTGCCAGCAGCGCAACTAGCGGCTCCTACAATGAGCAGTTCTTC

v_call: TRBV4-1
j_call: TRBJ1-2
d_call: TRBD1
clone_size: NA
cdr3_length: 14
cdr3_aa: CASSPPDRGGGYTF
cdr3_nt: TGCGCCAGCAGCCCCCCGGACAGGGGAGGTGGCTACACCTTC

v_call: TRBV5-1
j_call: TRBJ2-2
d_call: NA
clone_size: NA
cdr3_length: 16
cdr3_aa: CASSPGEGGRTGELFF
cdr3_nt: TGCGCCAGCAGCCCGGGAGAAGGGGGCCGCACCGGGGAGCTGTTTTTT

v_call: TRBV10-1
j_call: TRBJ2-7
d_call: TRBD1
clone_size: NA
cdr3_length: 13
cdr3_aa: CASSRDRVEEQYF
cdr3_nt: TGCGCCAGCAGTCGGGACAGAGTTGAGGAGCAGTACTTC

v_call: TRBV5-1
j_call: TRBJ1-1
d_call: TRBD1
clone_size: NA
cdr3_length: 14
cdr3_aa: CASSSPSQGIEAFF
cdr3_nt: TGCGCCAGCAGCTCCCCCTCACAGGGGATTGAAGCTTTCTTT

v_call: TRBV2
j_call: TRBJ2-5
d_call: TRBD1
clone_size: few
cdr3_length: 14
cdr3_aa: CASSADRAGETQYF
cdr3_nt: TGTGCCAGCAGTGCGGACAGGGCAGGAGAGACCCAGTACTTC

v_call: TRBV19
j_call: TRBJ1-1
d_call: NA
clone_size: NA
cdr3_length: 13
cdr3_aa: CASSITLMTTAFF
cdr3_nt: TGTGCCAGTAGTATTACCCTTATGACAACCGCTTTCTTT

v_call: TRBV27
j_call: TRBJ1-2
d_call: TRBD1
clone_size: once
cdr3_length: 15
cdr3_aa: CASSSYRGRLVGYTF
cdr3_nt: TGTGCCAGCAGTTCCTACAGGGGGCGTTTGGTTGGCTACACCTTC